Listed below are T cell receptor beta chains from one sample, sequenced in a study of vaccination and CD4 T cells after COVID-19. In TCRdb, the PCR reads were re-called with MiXCR into one record per CDR3 protein. The profile shows approximately 15,000 distinct CDR3 sequences, 35% to 55% of them singletons. For these receptors, no antigen is known. The sample consisted of CD4+ T cells from blood, cultured in vitro, taken before SARS-CoV-2 vaccination. The receptors here all came from a human donor who had recovered from COVID-19. Each CDR3 is given with its conserved first and last residue. Each record gives: D gene, clone size, V gene, J gene, CDR3 protein, CDR3 DNA. A D gene is named only where the DNA matches it firmly. Where a row states a size, it is once, few, many or the class of an expanded clone; other rows omit it.

d_gene: .; abundance: .; v_gene: TRBV29-1; j_gene: TRBJ1-2; CDR3aa: CSPFGSEGYTF; CDR3nt: TGCAGCCCATTTGGTTCGGAGGGCTACACCTTC
d_gene: TRBD1; abundance: .; v_gene: TRBV7-3; j_gene: TRBJ2-5; CDR3aa: CASSLRAGGRETQYF; CDR3nt: TGTGCCAGCAGCTTAAGGGCAGGGGGCCGAGAGACCCAGTACTTC
d_gene: TRBD1; abundance: .; v_gene: TRBV28; j_gene: TRBJ2-5; CDR3aa: CASSNRDRGYQETQYF; CDR3nt: TGTGCCAGCAGCAACCGGGACAGGGGGTACCAAGAGACCCAGTACTTC
d_gene: TRBD1; abundance: medium-sized; v_gene: TRBV15; j_gene: TRBJ2-7; CDR3aa: CATTGPGQGSPYEQYF; CDR3nt: TGTGCCACCACCGGGCCGGGACAGGGGTCCCCCTACGAGCAGTACTTC
d_gene: .; abundance: few; v_gene: TRBV28; j_gene: TRBJ1-5; CDR3aa: CASSPTGAPDQPQHF; CDR3nt: TGTGCCAGCAGTCCCACCGGGGCACCAGATCAGCCCCAGCATTTT
d_gene: .; abundance: .; v_gene: TRBV20-1; j_gene: TRBJ2-4; CDR3aa: CSAREVAKNIQYF; CDR3nt: TGCAGTGCTAGAGAGGTCGCCAAAAACATTCAGTACTTC
d_gene: .; abundance: .; v_gene: TRBV4-2; j_gene: TRBJ1-1; CDR3aa: CASSQDRGRKAEAFF; CDR3nt: TGTGCCAGCAGCCAAGATCGGGGGAGGAAAGCTGAAGCTTTCTTT
d_gene: TRBD1; abundance: .; v_gene: TRBV29-1; j_gene: TRBJ2-7; CDR3aa: CSAGGRGLYEQYF; CDR3nt: TGCAGCGCAGGGGGCAGGGGGCTTTACGAGCAGTACTTC
d_gene: .; abundance: .; v_gene: TRBV2; j_gene: TRBJ1-6; CDR3aa: CASSVQGGSPLHF; CDR3nt: TGTGCCAGCAGCGTTCAGGGAGGATCACCCCTCCACTTT
d_gene: .; abundance: medium-sized; v_gene: TRBV27; j_gene: TRBJ1-6; CDR3aa: CASSNRGNNSPLHF; CDR3nt: TGTGCCAGCAGTAACCGGGGCAATAATTCACCCCTCCACTTT
d_gene: .; abundance: .; v_gene: TRBV25-1; j_gene: TRBJ2-5; CDR3aa: CASSGNLWEQETQYF; CDR3nt: TGTGCCAGCAGTGGGAACTTATGGGAGCAAGAGACCCAGTACTTC
d_gene: TRBD1; abundance: .; v_gene: TRBV6-1; j_gene: TRBJ1-2; CDR3aa: CASIHGAGGGYGYTF; CDR3nt: TGTGCCAGCATCCATGGGGCAGGGGGCGGGTATGGCTACACCTTC
d_gene: .; abundance: few; v_gene: TRBV6-5; j_gene: TRBJ2-7; CDR3aa: CASSYSAASSYEQYF; CDR3nt: TGTGCCAGCAGTTACTCGGCTGCCAGCTCCTACGAGCAGTACTTC
d_gene: TRBD1; abundance: .; v_gene: TRBV19; j_gene: TRBJ1-2; CDR3aa: CASLFGSEQGARGYTF; CDR3nt: TGTGCCAGCCTCTTTGGATCTGAACAGGGGGCAAGGGGCTACACCTTC
d_gene: .; abundance: few; v_gene: TRBV6-2/TRBV6-3; j_gene: TRBJ2-2; CDR3aa: CASSYSGGRELFF; CDR3nt: TGTGCCAGCAGCTACTCCGGGGGCCGGGAGCTGTTTTTT
d_gene: TRBD2; abundance: .; v_gene: TRBV7-2; j_gene: TRBJ2-7; CDR3aa: CASSLRTSGPDVGF; CDR3nt: TGTGCCAGCAGCTTAAGGACTAGCGGGCCAGACGTGGGCTTC
d_gene: TRBD1; abundance: few; v_gene: TRBV28; j_gene: TRBJ1-2; CDR3aa: CASSPGQGAYYGYTF; CDR3nt: TGTGCCAGCAGTCCAGGACAGGGGGCTTACTATGGCTACACCTTC
d_gene: .; abundance: few; v_gene: TRBV19; j_gene: TRBJ1-2; CDR3aa: CASSMGRGYYGYTF; CDR3nt: TGTGCCAGTAGTATGGGAAGGGGATACTATGGCTACACCTTC
d_gene: .; abundance: .; v_gene: TRBV7-9; j_gene: TRBJ1-5; CDR3aa: CASSFSGGVQPQHF; CDR3nt: TGTGCCAGCAGCTTTTCGGGGGGCGTTCAGCCCCAGCATTTT
d_gene: TRBD1; abundance: .; v_gene: TRBV6-4; j_gene: TRBJ1-1; CDR3aa: CASREGQPNTEAFF; CDR3nt: TGTGCCAGCAGGGAGGGACAGCCGAACACTGAAGCTTTCTTT
d_gene: TRBD1; abundance: .; v_gene: TRBV27; j_gene: TRBJ1-5; CDR3aa: CASSPWTGVGNQPQHF; CDR3nt: TGTGCCAGCAGTCCCTGGACAGGGGTCGGCAATCAGCCCCAGCATTTT
d_gene: TRBD2; abundance: .; v_gene: TRBV19; j_gene: TRBJ2-5; CDR3aa: CASSPREGQQWGETQYF; CDR3nt: TGTGCCAGTAGTCCCCGGGAGGGGCAGCAATGGGGGGAGACCCAGTACTTC
d_gene: .; abundance: .; v_gene: TRBV28; j_gene: TRBJ2-5; CDR3aa: CASSSLGAGETQYF; CDR3nt: TGTGCCAGCAGTTCTCTCGGGGCTGGGGAGACCCAGTACTTC
d_gene: TRBD1; abundance: .; v_gene: TRBV18; j_gene: TRBJ1-1; CDR3aa: CASSPQPRGIMNTEAFF; CDR3nt: TGTGCCAGCTCACCACAACCCAGGGGGATTATGAACACTGAAGCTTTCTTT
d_gene: TRBD2; abundance: .; v_gene: TRBV24-1; j_gene: TRBJ2-1; CDR3aa: CATSGLAGESSSYNEQFF; CDR3nt: TGTGCCACCAGCGGACTAGCGGGAGAGTCGAGCTCCTACAATGAGCAGTTCTTC
d_gene: .; abundance: .; v_gene: TRBV14; j_gene: TRBJ2-1; CDR3aa: CASSPTTPYNEQFF; CDR3nt: TGTGCCAGCAGCCCCACCACACCCTACAATGAGCAGTTCTTC
d_gene: TRBD1; abundance: .; v_gene: TRBV2; j_gene: TRBJ2-1; CDR3aa: CASSENRGNEQFF; CDR3nt: TGTGCCAGCAGTGAGAACAGGGGGAATGAGCAGTTCTTC
d_gene: .; abundance: .; v_gene: TRBV6-1; j_gene: TRBJ1-1; CDR3aa: CASSVGRENTEAFF; CDR3nt: TGTGCCAGCAGTGTTGGCAGAGAGAACACTGAAGCTTTCTTT
d_gene: .; abundance: few; v_gene: TRBV6-2/TRBV6-3; j_gene: TRBJ2-7; CDR3aa: CASSRGIYEQYF; CDR3nt: TGTGCCAGCAGTCGGGGAATCTACGAGCAGTACTTC
d_gene: .; abundance: .; v_gene: TRBV20-1; j_gene: TRBJ2-5; CDR3aa: CSATRSGGKGETQYF; CDR3nt: TGCAGTGCTACTCGATCGGGGGGCAAGGGAGAGACCCAGTACTTC
d_gene: TRBD1; abundance: once; v_gene: TRBV14; j_gene: TRBJ1-6; CDR3aa: CASSLTRTGSSPLHF; CDR3nt: TGTGCCAGCAGCCTTACTAGGACAGGGAGTTCACCCCTCCACTTT
d_gene: TRBD1; abundance: .; v_gene: TRBV4-2; j_gene: TRBJ1-2; CDR3aa: CASSQAGQGDYGYTF; CDR3nt: TGTGCCAGCAGCCAAGCGGGCCAGGGGGACTATGGCTACACCTTC
d_gene: TRBD2; abundance: .; v_gene: TRBV7-3; j_gene: TRBJ2-1; CDR3aa: CASSLTRDYPQFF; CDR3nt: TGTGCCAGCAGCTTAACCCGGGACTATCCTCAGTTCTTC
d_gene: .; abundance: few; v_gene: TRBV20-1; j_gene: TRBJ1-1; CDR3aa: CSARKRGPGVNTEAFF; CDR3nt: TGCAGTGCTAGAAAACGGGGTCCGGGCGTGAACACTGAAGCTTTCTTT
d_gene: TRBD2; abundance: .; v_gene: TRBV5-4; j_gene: TRBJ2-3; CDR3aa: CASSYSGGRADTQYF; CDR3nt: TGTGCCAGCAGCTATAGCGGGGGGAGGGCAGATACGCAGTATTTT
d_gene: .; abundance: few; v_gene: TRBV6-2/TRBV6-3; j_gene: TRBJ1-5; CDR3aa: CASNPNGQPNQPQHF; CDR3nt: TGTGCCAGCAACCCAAACGGACAGCCTAATCAGCCCCAGCATTTT
d_gene: .; abundance: few; v_gene: TRBV6-2/TRBV6-3; j_gene: TRBJ2-2; CDR3aa: CASSWSSDTGELFF; CDR3nt: TGTGCCAGCAGTTGGAGTTCGGACACCGGGGAGCTGTTTTTT
d_gene: TRBD1; abundance: few; v_gene: TRBV27; j_gene: TRBJ1-6; CDR3aa: CASRTRTGSHSPLHF; CDR3nt: TGTGCCAGCAGGACAAGGACAGGGAGCCATTCACCCCTCCACTTT
d_gene: TRBD2; abundance: .; v_gene: TRBV7-2; j_gene: TRBJ2-7; CDR3aa: CASSLNPGLAYEQYF; CDR3nt: TGTGCCAGCAGCTTAAACCCGGGACTAGCCTACGAGCAGTACTTC
d_gene: .; abundance: few; v_gene: TRBV29-1; j_gene: TRBJ2-3; CDR3aa: CSVGQTQYF; CDR3nt: TGCAGCGTCGGACAGACGCAGTATTTT
d_gene: TRBD2; abundance: .; v_gene: TRBV6-1; j_gene: TRBJ2-3; CDR3aa: CASSVSGGAPDTQYF; CDR3nt: TGTGCCAGCAGCGTAAGCGGGGGGGCTCCAGATACGCAGTATTTT
d_gene: .; abundance: .; v_gene: TRBV20-1; j_gene: TRBJ2-2; CDR3aa: CSARGPIGELFF; CDR3nt: TGCAGTGCTAGAGGCCCGATCGGGGAGCTGTTTTTT
d_gene: TRBD2; abundance: .; v_gene: TRBV6-4; j_gene: TRBJ2-3; CDR3aa: CASSEEREVYTDTQYF; CDR3nt: TGTGCCAGCAGTGAGGAGCGGGAGGTGTACACAGATACGCAGTATTTT
d_gene: .; abundance: .; v_gene: TRBV3-1; j_gene: TRBJ1-2; CDR3aa: CASSQSSSDGYTF; CDR3nt: TGTGCCAGCAGCCAATCTTCGTCTGACGGCTACACCTTC
d_gene: .; abundance: .; v_gene: TRBV2; j_gene: TRBJ1-5; CDR3aa: CASRQAGGGNQPQHF; CDR3nt: TGTGCCAGCAGGCAAGCGGGGGGTGGCAATCAGCCCCAGCATTTT
d_gene: TRBD1; abundance: .; v_gene: TRBV10-3; j_gene: TRBJ2-3; CDR3aa: CAITPSGTAAGTDTQYF; CDR3nt: TGTGCCATCACTCCTTCCGGGACAGCAGCAGGCACAGATACGCAGTATTTT
d_gene: TRBD1; abundance: .; v_gene: TRBV5-4; j_gene: TRBJ1-2; CDR3aa: CASSSRDRGYGYTF; CDR3nt: TGTGCCAGCAGCTCGAGGGACAGGGGGTATGGCTACACCTTC
d_gene: .; abundance: .; v_gene: TRBV7-2; j_gene: TRBJ1-2; CDR3aa: CASSLGDPANYGYTF; CDR3nt: TGTGCCAGCAGCTTAGGGGATCCAGCTAACTATGGCTACACCTTC
d_gene: TRBD1; abundance: .; v_gene: TRBV7-2; j_gene: TRBJ2-1; CDR3aa: CASSLPTGGYNEQFF; CDR3nt: TGTGCCAGCAGCTTGCCGACAGGGGGATACAATGAGCAGTTCTTC
d_gene: TRBD2; abundance: .; v_gene: TRBV5-1; j_gene: TRBJ2-5; CDR3aa: CASSLFSGGQETQYF; CDR3nt: TGCGCCAGCAGCTTGTTTAGCGGGGGGCAAGAGACCCAGTACTTC
d_gene: .; abundance: few; v_gene: TRBV24-1; j_gene: TRBJ1-5; CDR3aa: CATSDRGGQPQHF; CDR3nt: TGTGCCACCAGTGATCGCGGGGGCCAGCCCCAGCATTTT
d_gene: .; abundance: .; v_gene: TRBV30; j_gene: TRBJ1-2; CDR3aa: CAWSVNYGYTF; CDR3nt: TGTGCCTGGAGTGTAAACTATGGCTACACCTTC
d_gene: .; abundance: few; v_gene: TRBV15; j_gene: TRBJ1-1; CDR3aa: CATSRSGLNTEAFF; CDR3nt: TGTGCCACCAGCAGATCAGGACTAAACACTGAAGCTTTCTTT
d_gene: .; abundance: .; v_gene: TRBV7-2; j_gene: TRBJ2-7; CDR3aa: CASSANTYEQYF; CDR3nt: TGTGCCAGCAGCGCTAATACCTACGAGCAGTACTTC
d_gene: .; abundance: few; v_gene: TRBV19; j_gene: TRBJ2-3; CDR3aa: CASRPTSTDTQYF; CDR3nt: TGTGCCAGTAGACCAACTAGCACAGATACGCAGTATTTT